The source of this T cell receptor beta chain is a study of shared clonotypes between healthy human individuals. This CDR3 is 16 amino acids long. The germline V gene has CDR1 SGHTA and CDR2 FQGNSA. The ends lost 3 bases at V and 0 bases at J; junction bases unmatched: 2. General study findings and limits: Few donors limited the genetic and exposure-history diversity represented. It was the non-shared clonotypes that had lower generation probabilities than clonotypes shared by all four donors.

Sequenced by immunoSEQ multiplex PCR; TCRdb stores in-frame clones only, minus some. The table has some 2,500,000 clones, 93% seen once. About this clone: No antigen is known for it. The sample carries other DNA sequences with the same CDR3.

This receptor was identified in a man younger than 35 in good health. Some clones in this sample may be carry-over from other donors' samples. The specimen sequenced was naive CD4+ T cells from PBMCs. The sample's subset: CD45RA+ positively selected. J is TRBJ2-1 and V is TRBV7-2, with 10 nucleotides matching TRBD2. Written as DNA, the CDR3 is TGTGCCAGCAGCTTGCTAGCGGGAGTCTCCTACAATGAGCAGTTCTTC. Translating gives CASSLLAGVSYNEQFF.